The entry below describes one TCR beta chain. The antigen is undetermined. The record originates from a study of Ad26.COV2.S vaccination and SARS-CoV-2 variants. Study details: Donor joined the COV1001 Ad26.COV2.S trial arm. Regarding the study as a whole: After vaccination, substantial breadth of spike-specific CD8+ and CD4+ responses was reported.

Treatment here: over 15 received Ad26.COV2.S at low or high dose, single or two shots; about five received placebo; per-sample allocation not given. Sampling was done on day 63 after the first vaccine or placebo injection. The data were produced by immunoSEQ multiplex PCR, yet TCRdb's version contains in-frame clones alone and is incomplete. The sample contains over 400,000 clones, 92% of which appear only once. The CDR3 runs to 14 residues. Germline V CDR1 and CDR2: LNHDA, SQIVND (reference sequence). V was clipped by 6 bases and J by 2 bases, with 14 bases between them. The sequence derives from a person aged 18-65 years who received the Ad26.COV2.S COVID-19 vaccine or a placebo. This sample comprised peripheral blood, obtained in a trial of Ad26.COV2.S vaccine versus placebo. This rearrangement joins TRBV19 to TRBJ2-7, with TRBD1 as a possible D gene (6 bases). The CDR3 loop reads CASSPGVFAYEQYF. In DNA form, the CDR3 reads TGTGCCAGTAGCCCAGGGGTCTTTGCCTACGAGCAGTACTTC.